The entry below describes one TCR beta chain. There is no known antigen for this receptor. The input lacks base qualities; no much larger clone sits a single base away. The library was produced with 5' RACE. The data were produced on an Illumina HiSeq 2000. A universal primer binding site was added through template switching, and the final cDNA carried a unique molecular identifier so that TCR cDNA molecules could be counted accurately. Specific primers in the conserved constant-segment region were used to synthesize first-strand cDNA for the TCR alpha and beta chains. Each cDNA library was double barcoded, with a SMART-Mk sample barcode plus Illumina barcodes, to control for contamination. Two successive PCR steps introduced TruSeq adapter sequences along with Illumina sample barcodes. Sequencing of the TCR alpha and beta cDNA libraries was done on the Illumina HiSeq platform using custom primers. Per the authors' processing: MiGEC processed the raw reads to extract unique molecular identifiers, while MiXCR was used to determine the CDR3 positions. Recombination models were inferred per individual with the repgenHMM and IGoR tools using an EM algorithm. Shared clonotype analysis was performed with the tcR package in R, normalizing sharing by the product of cloneset sizes. To study raw recombination without the effects of thymic and clonal selection, out-of-frame nonproductive sequences were analyzed. TCRdb reprocessing: public reads trimmed at Q25 with fastp, clones called with MiXCR, in-frame beta chains kept. Identical CDR3 proteins give one entry, which carries the most common genes and DNA. None of the V and J calls come from the authors' own analysis; TCRdb made them. This sample has 1.5 million to 2 million distinct CDR3 sequences in its table, and 32% of those were observed once. The ten largest clones take up roughly 0.3% of the sample.

Every donor was a healthy Caucasian. Trimming at the junction amounts to 0 bases on V and 6 bases on J, and the germline ends lie 15 bases apart. The CDR3 sequence holds 15 residues, the cysteine and phenylalanine included. Left in the record is the CDR3 DNA by itself, 45 bases read in frame from the first base. From a lookup of the germline V gene, CDR1 and CDR2 are SGHRS and YFSETQ. These data come from a study of identical twins (dated by TCRdb to the mid-2010s). Notes on the research overall: The study deep-sequenced TCR alpha and beta repertoires from monozygotic twins, unrelated adults of various ages and cord blood to test whether fetal clonotypes persist. To rule out contamination, the twin experiments were replicated at different times with different library preparation protocols.

What the research found in general, with its limitations: Excess twin sharing in beta out-of-frame sequences was weaker because fewer shared sequences lowered the signal-to-noise ratio. Abundant cord blood beta clonotypes had fewer insertions, young adult naive repertoires showed a similar but weaker trend, and memory repertoires showed no such trend. In monozygotic twins, recombination models systematically underestimated out-of-frame TCR alpha sharing, but the models matched the sharing seen between unrelated individuals. Compared with coincidental sharing between unrelated individuals, an excess of low generation-probability sequences was observed among out-of-frame TCR alpha sequences shared between twins. Zero-insertion analyses could be partly confounded by invariant T cells such as MAIT and iNKT, although diverse VJ usage argued against such confounding for most clonotypes. Conclusions relied on cross-sectional statistical analysis, since the same donors could not be followed over many years.

The sequencing input was cord blood. The clonotype comes from a newborn girl in good health. This chain is built from TRBV5-1 and TRBJ1-1; TRBD1 could be the D gene, as 6 bases match. The CDR3 amino acid sequence is: CASSLEPRGQAEAFF. The nucleotide sequence reads as follows: TGCGCCAGCAGCTTGGAGCCCCGGGGGCAAGCTGAAGCTTTCTTT.